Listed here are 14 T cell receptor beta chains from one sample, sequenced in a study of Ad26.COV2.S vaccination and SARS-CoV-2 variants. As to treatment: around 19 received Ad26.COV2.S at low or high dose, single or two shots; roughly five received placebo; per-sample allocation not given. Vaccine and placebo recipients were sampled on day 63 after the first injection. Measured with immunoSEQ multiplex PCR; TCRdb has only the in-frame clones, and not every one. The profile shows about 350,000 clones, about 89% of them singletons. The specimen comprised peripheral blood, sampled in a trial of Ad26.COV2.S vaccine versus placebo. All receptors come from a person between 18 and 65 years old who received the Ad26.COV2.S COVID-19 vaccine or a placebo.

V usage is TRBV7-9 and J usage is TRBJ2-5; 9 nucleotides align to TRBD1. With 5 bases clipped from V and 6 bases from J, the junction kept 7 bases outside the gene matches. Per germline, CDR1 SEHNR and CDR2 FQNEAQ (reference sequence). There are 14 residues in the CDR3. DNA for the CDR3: TGTGCCAGCAGCCCCGGACAGGGGTTGCAGACCCAGTACTTC. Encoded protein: CASSPGQGLQTQYF. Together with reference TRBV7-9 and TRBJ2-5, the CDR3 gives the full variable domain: DTGVSQNPRHKITKRGQNVTFRCDPISEHNRLYWYRQTLGQGPEFLTYFQNEAQLEKSRLLSDRFSAERPKGSFSTLEIQRTEQGDSAMYLCASSPGQGLQTQYFGPGTRLLVL.

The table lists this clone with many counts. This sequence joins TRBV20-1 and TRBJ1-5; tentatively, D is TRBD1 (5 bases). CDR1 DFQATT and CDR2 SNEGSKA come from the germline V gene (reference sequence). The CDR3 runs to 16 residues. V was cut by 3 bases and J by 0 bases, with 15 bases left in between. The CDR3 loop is CSASIGAVNSNQPQHF. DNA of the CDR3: TGCAGTGCTAGTATTGGGGCAGTCAATAGCAATCAGCCCCAGCATTTT.

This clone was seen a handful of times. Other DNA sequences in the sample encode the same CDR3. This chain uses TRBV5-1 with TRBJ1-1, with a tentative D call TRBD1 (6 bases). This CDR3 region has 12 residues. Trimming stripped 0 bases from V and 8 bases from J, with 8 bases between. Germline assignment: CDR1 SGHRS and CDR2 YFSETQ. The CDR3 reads CASSLVGGEAFF. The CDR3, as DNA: TGCGCCAGCAGCTTGGTAGGGGGAGAAGCTTTCTTT.

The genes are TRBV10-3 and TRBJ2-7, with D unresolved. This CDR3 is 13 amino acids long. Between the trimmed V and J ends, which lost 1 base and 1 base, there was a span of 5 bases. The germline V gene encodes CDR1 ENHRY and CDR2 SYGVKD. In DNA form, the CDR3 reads TGTGCCATCAGTGAGTACTCTTCCTACGAGCAGTACTTC. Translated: CAISEYSSYEQYF.

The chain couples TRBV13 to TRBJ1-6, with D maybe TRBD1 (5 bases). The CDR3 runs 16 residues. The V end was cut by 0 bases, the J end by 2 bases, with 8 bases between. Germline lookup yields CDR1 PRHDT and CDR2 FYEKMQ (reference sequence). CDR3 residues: CASSLGGAAYNSPLHF. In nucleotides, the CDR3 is TGTGCCAGCAGCTTAGGCGGGGCCGCCTATAATTCACCCCTCCACTTT.

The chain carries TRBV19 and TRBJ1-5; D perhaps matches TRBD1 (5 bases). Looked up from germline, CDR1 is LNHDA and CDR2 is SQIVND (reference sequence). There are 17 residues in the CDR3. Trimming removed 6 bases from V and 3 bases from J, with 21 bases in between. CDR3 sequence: CASRVEGSGRNNQPQHF. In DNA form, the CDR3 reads TGTGCCAGTAGAGTGGAGGGGTCAGGACGAAACAATCAGCCCCAGCATTTT.

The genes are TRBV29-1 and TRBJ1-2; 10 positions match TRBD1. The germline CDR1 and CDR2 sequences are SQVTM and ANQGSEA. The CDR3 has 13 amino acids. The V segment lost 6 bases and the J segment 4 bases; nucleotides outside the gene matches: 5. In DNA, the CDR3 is TGCAGCGTCGGGACAGGGGTTAGCTATGGCTACACCTTC. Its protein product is CSVGTGVSYGYTF.

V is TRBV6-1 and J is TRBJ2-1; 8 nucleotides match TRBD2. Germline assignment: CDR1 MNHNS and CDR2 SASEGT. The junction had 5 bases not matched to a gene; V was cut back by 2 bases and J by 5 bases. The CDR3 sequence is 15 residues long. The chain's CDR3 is CASSEFSGSHNEQFF. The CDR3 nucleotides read TGTGCCAGCAGTGAATTCAGCGGGAGTCACAATGAGCAGTTCTTC.

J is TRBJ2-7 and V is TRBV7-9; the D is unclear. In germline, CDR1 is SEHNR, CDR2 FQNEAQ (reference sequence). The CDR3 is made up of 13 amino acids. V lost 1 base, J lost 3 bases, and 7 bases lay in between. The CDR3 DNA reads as TGTGCCAGCAGCTTAGGACAAAACTACGAGCAGTACTTC. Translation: CASSLGQNYEQYF.

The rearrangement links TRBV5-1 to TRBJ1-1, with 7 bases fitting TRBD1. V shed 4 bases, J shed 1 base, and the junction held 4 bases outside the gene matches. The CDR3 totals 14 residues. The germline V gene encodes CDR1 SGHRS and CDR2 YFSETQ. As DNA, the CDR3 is TGCGCCAGCAGCATACACAGGGGGAACACTGAAGCTTTCTTT. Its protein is CASSIHRGNTEAFF.

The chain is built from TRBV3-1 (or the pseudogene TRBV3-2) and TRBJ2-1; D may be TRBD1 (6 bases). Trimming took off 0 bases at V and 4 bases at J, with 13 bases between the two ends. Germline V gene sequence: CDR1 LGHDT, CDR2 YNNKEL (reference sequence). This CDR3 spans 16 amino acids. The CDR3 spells CASSQDSTGPYNEQFF. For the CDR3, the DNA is TGTGCCAGCAGCCAAGACTCTACAGGGCCTTACAATGAGCAGTTCTTC.

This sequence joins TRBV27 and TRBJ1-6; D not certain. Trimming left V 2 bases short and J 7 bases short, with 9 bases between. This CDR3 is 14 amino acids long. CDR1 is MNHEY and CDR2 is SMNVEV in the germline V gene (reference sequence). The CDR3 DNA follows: TGTGCCAGCAGTTTAGGACTGATAAATTCACCCCTCCACTTT. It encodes CASSLGLINSPLHF.

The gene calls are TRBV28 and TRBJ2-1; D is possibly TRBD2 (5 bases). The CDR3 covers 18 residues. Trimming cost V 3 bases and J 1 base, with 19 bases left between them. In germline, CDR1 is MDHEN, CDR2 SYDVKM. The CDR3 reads CASSFPARGRESYNEQFF. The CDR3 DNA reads TGTGCCAGCAGTTTCCCCGCCCGGGGAAGGGAGTCCTACAATGAGCAGTTCTTC.

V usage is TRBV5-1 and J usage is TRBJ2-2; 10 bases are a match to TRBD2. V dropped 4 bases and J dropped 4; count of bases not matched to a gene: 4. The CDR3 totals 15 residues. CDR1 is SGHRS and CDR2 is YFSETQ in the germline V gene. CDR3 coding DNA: TGCGCCAGCAGCAACAGCGGGAGGGCCACCGGGGAGCTGTTTTTT. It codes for CASSNSGRATGELFF.